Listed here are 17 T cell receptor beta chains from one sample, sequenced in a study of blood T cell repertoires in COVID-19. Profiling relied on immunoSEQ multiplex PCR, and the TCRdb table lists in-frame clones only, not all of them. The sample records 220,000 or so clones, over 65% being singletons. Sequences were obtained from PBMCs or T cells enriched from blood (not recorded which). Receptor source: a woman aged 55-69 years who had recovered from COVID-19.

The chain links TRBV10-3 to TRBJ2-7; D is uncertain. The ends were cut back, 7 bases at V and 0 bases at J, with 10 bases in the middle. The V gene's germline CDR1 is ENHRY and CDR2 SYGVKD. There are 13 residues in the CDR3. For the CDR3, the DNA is TGTGCCATCAATACCGGGTTCTCCTACGAGCAGTACTTC. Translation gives CAINTGFSYEQYF.

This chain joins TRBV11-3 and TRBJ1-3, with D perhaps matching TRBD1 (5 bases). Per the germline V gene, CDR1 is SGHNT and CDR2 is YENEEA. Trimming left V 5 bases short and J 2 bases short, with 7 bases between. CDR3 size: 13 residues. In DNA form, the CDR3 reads TGTGCCAGCAGCGACAGCCCTGGAAACACCATATATTTT. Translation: CASSDSPGNTIYF. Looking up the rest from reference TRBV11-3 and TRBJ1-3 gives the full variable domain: EAGVVQSPRYKIIEKKQPVAFWCNPISGHNTLYWYLQNLGQGPELLIRYENEEAVDDSQLPKDRFSAERLKGVDSTLKIQPAELGDSAVYLCASSDSPGNTIYFGEGSWLTVV.

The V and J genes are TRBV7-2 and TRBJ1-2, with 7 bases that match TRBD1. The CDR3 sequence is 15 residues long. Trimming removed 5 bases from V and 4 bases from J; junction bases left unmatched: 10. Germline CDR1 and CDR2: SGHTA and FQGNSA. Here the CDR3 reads CASSPATGDGYGYTF. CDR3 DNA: TGTGCCAGCAGCCCCGCCACAGGGGATGGCTATGGCTACACCTTC.

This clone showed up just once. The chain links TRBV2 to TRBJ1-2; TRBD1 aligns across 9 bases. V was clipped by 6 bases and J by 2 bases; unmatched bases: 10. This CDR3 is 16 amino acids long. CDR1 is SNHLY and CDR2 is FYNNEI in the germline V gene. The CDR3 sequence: CASSPSDRGVNYGYTF. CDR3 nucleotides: TGTGCCAGCAGCCCCTCGGACAGGGGAGTAAACTATGGCTACACCTTC. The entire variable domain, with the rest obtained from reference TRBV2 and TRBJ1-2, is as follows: EPEVTQTPSHQVTQMGQEVILRCVPISNHLYFYWYRQILGQKVEFLVSFYNNEISEKSEIFDDQFSVERPDGSNFTLKIRSTKLEDSAMYFCASSPSDRGVNYGYTFGSGTRLTVV.

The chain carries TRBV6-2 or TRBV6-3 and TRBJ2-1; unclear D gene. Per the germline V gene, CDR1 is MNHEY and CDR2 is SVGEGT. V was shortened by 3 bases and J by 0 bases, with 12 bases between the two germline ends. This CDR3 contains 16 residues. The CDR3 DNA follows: TGTGCCAGCAGTTATGCCGCCCTCAGCTCCTACAATGAGCAGTTCTTC. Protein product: CASSYAALSSYNEQFF.

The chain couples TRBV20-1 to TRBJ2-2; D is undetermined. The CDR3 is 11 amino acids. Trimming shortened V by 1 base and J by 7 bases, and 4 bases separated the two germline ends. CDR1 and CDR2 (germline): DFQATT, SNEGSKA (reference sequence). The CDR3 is CSARAYGELFF. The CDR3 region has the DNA TGCAGTGCTAGAGCTTACGGGGAGCTGTTTTTT.

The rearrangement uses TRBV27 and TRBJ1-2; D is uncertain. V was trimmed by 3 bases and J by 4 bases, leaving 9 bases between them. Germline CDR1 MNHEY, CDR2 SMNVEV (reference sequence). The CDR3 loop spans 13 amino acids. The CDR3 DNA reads TGTGCCAGCAGTTTTTCCCCTACCTATGGCTACACCTTC. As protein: CASSFSPTYGYTF.

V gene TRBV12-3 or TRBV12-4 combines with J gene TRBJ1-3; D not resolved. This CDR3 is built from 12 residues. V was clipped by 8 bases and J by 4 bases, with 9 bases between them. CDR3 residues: CASHSLGNTIYF. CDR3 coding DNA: TGTGCCAGCCACAGTCTGGGAAACACCATATATTTT.

The chain's CDR3 is CASKRGQDHQPQHF. CDR3 bases: TGTGCCAGTAAACGGGGACAAGACCATCAGCCCCAGCATTTT. The chain uses TRBV19 and TRBJ1-5, with a weak D call TRBD1 (6 bases). CDR1 and CDR2 from the germline V gene are LNHDA and SQIVND (reference sequence). The CDR3 is 14 residues long. Trimming cost V 7 bases and J 5 bases, with 15 bases left between them.

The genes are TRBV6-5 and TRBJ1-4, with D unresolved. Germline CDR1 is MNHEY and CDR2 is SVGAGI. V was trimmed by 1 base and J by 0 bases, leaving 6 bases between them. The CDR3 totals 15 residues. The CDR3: CASSYFPATNEKLFF. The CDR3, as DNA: TGTGCCAGCAGTTACTTTCCTGCAACTAATGAAAAACTGTTTTTT.

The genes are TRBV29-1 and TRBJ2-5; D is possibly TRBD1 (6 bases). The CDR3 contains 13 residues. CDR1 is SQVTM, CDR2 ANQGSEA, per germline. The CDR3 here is CRAFQGNQETQYF. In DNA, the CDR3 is TGCAGGGCCTTTCAGGGGAACCAAGAGACCCAGTACTTC.

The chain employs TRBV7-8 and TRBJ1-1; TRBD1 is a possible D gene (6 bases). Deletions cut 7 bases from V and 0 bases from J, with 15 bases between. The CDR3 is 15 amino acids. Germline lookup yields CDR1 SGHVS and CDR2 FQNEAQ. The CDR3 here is CASTLGGAMNTEAFF. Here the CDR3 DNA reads TGTGCCAGCACCCTAGGGGGGGCAATGAACACTGAAGCTTTCTTT.

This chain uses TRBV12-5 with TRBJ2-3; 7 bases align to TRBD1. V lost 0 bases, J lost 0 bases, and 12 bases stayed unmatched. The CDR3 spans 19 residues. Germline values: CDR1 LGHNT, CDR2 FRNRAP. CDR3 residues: CASGLVRQGGSRSTDTQYF. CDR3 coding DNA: TGTGCTAGTGGTTTGGTTCGACAGGGTGGCTCCAGAAGCACAGATACGCAGTATTTT.

The CDR3 nucleotides are TGCAGCGTGGGACAGGGGGATGGTGAGCAGTTCTTC. This gives the protein CSVGQGDGEQFF. The V gene is TRBV29-1, the J gene TRBJ2-1; TRBD1 aligns across 11 bases. V lost 6 bases and J lost 9; bases outside the gene matches: 4. This CDR3 spans 12 amino acids. Per the germline V gene, CDR1 is SQVTM and CDR2 is ANQGSEA.

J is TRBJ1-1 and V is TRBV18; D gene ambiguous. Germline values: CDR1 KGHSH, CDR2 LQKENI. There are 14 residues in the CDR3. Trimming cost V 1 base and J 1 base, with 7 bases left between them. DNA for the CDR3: TGTGCCAGCTCACCACTAAATAAGAACACTGAAGCTTTCTTT. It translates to CASSPLNKNTEAFF.

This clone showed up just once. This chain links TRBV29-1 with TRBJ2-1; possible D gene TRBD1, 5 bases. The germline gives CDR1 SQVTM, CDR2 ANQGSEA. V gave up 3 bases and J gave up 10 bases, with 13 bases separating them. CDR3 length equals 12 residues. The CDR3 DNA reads TGCAGCGTTGACCCAGGGCGAGAGGAGCAGTTCTTC. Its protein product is CSVDPGREEQFF.

The chain's CDR3 is CASSYRTGPFYEQYF. The CDR3, as DNA: TGTGCCAGCAGCTATAGGACAGGGCCCTTCTACGAGCAGTACTTC. This chain uses TRBV13 with TRBJ2-7; 8 nucleotides agree with TRBD1. This CDR3 comprises 15 residues. The ends lost 4 bases at V and 3 bases at J; junction bases unmatched: 8. Germline CDR1 PRHDT, CDR2 FYEKMQ (reference sequence).